The clone carrying this T cell receptor beta chain has more than one count but fewer than ten. Antigen: not known. Germline CDR1 is SQVTM and CDR2 is ANQGSEA. The ends were cut back, 8 bases at V and 6 bases at J, with 16 bases in the middle. This CDR3 spans 12 amino acids. This entry is derived from a study of blood T cells in healthy people across ages. Alongside a J-beta primer mix, a sample-barcoded 5' primer served in a second PCR lasting about 7 to 12 cycles. Each CDR3 protein is one row after TCRdb ran MiXCR on the 5' RACE reads. The profile shows fewer than 1 million distinct CDR3 sequences, under 45% of them singletons. Findings of the study overall: Fewer expanded clones and more diversity marked long-lived versus aged donors.

The chain uses TRBV29-1 and TRBJ1-2; weak D call: TRBD1 (5 bases). Sequencing used blood. This receptor was taken from a man aged 60-69 years in good health. CDR3 region: CSSGGGTDGYTF. In nucleotides, the CDR3 is TGCAGCAGCGGCGGGGGTACGGATGGCTACACCTTC.